Reported below is one T cell receptor (beta chain). This record comes from a study of blood T cell repertoires in COVID-19. About the research overall: The United States, Italy and Spain supplied acute and convalescent COVID-19 samples. The analysed material was cDNA or gDNA that came from T cells, B-cell-depleted T cells, or PBMCs.

Authors' analysis steps: Amplification from reference gene primers served as the basis for estimated nucleated cell counts. Libraries were prepared by immunoSEQ multiplex PCR; TCRdb keeps only in-frame clonotypes and omits some of them. That table gives V, J and clone size, and the DNA gave D and trimming. The repertoire has roughly 100,000 clones, about 85% of them found once; the top ten carry about 3.9%. V lost 5 bases to trimming and J lost 7 bases; unmatched junction nucleotides: 6. This CDR3 has 14 residues. Germline V CDR1 and CDR2: SGHAT, FQNNGV. The rearrangement joins TRBV11-2 to TRBJ2-7; TRBD2 matches at 12 bases. The origin of this receptor is a man aged 45-65 years with acute or convalescent COVID-19. Sequenced material: peripheral blood. CDR3 nucleotide sequence: TGTGCCAGCAGCACTCTAGCGGGAGGGGGTGAGCAGTACTTC. This codes for CASSTLAGGGEQYF.